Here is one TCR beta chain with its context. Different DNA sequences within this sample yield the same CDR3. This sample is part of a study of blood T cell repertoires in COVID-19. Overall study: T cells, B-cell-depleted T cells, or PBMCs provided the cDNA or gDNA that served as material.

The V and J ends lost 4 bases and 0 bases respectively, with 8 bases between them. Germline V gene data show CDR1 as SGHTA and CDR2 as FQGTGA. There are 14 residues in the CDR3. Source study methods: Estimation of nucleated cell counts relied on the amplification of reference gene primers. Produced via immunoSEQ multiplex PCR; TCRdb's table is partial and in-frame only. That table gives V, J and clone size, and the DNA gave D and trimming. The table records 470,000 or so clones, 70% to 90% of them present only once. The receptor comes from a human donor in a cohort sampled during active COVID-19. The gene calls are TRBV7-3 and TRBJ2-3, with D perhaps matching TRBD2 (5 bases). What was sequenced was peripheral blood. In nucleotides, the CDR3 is TGTGCCAGCAGCTCCGGAGGAAGCACAGATACGCAGTATTTT. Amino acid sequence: CASSSGGSTDTQYF.